The clone carrying this T cell receptor beta chain was seen ten or more times. Its target is unknown. This record comes from a study of human T cells and chemical hapten exposure. Regarding time point: pre-sensitization, week 0. The treatment was: therapeutic diphenylcyclopropenone sensitization with weekly scalp DPC. From whole blood left unfractionated, total RNA was extracted. The CDR3 runs to 16 residues. V was clipped by 2 bases and J by 6 bases; unmatched bases: 6. Per germline, CDR1 KGHSH and CDR2 LQKENI. Study outcomes and limitations: There was no change with DPC sensitization in TCRs above 1 in 1000 frequency.

TCRdb recomputed calls from the RACE reads with MiXCR, one row per CDR3 protein. The table includes some 110,000 distinct CDR3 sequences, 9% to 15% detected once. This sequence originates from a woman in her forties or fifties with alopecia areata. Some clones in this sample may be carry-over from other donors' samples. Sequenced here: whole blood, sampled in connection with sensitization to the hapten diphenylcyclopropenone (DPC). V is TRBV18 and J is TRBJ2-2; TRBD1 aligns across 10 bases. The CDR3: CASSPSDRGRSGELFF. In DNA form, the CDR3 reads TGTGCCAGCTCACCAAGTGACAGGGGGCGTTCCGGGGAGCTGTTTTTT.